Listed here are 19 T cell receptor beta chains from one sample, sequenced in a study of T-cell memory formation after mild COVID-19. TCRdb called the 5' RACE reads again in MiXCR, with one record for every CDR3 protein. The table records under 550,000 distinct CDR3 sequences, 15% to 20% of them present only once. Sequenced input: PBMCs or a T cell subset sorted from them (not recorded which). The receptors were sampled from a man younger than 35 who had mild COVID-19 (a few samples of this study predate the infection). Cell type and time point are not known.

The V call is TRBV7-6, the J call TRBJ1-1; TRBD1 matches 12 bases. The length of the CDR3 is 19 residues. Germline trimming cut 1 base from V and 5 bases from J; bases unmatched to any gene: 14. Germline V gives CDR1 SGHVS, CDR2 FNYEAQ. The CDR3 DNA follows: TGTGCCAGCAGCTTAGTAGAGCGTGGGACAGGGGGCGTGAGGACTGAAGCTTTCTTT. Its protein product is CASSLVERGTGGVRTEAFF.

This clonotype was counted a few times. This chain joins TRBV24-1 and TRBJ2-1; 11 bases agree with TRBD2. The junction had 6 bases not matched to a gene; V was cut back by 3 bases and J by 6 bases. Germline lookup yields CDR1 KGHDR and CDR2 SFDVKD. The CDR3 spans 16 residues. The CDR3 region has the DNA TGTGCCACCAGTGATGTTAGCGGGGGGGCCTTCAATGAGCAGTTCTTC. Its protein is CATSDVSGGAFNEQFF.

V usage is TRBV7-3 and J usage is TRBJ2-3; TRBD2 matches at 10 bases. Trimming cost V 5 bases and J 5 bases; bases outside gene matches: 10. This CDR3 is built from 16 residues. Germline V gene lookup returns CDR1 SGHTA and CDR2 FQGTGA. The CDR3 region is CASSLGSSGGLDTQYF. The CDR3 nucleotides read TGTGCCAGCAGCCTAGGTTCTAGCGGGGGACTAGATACGCAGTATTTT.

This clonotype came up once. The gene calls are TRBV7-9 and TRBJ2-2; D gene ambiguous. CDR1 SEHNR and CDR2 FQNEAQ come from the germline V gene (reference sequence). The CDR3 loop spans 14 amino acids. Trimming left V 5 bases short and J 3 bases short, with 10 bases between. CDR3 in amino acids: CASSLLSDTGELFF. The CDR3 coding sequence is TGTGCCAGCAGCCTCCTTAGTGACACCGGGGAGCTGTTTTTT.

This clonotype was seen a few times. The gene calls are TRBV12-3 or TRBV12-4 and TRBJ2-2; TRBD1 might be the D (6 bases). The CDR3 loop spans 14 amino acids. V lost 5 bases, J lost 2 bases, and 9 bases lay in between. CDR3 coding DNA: TGTGCCAGCAGTGGGACAACAAACACCGGGGAGCTGTTTTTT. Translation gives CASSGTTNTGELFF.

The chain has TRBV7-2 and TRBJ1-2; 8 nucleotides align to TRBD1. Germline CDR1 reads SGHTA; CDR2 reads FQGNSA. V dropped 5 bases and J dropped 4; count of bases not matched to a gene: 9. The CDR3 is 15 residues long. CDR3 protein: CASSPGTGKPYGYTF. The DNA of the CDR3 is TGTGCCAGCAGCCCCGGGACAGGAAAGCCCTATGGCTACACCTTC.

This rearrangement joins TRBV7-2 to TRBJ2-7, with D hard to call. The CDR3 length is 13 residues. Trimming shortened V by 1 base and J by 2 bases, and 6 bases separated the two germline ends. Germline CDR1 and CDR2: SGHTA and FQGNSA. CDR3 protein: CASSLVLPYEQYF. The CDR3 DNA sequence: TGTGCCAGCAGCTTAGTCCTCCCCTACGAGCAGTACTTC.

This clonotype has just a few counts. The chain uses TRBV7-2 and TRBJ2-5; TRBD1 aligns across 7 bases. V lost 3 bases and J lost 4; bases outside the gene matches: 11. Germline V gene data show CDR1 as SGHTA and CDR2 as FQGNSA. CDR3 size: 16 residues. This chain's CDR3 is CASSLPRGAGGETQYF. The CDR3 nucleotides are TGTGCCAGCAGCTTGCCACGGGGCGCAGGGGGAGAGACCCAGTACTTC.

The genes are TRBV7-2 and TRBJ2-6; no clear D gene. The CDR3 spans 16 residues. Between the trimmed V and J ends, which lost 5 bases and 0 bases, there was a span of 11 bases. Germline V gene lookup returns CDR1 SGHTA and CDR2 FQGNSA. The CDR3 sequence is CASSRYRPSGANVLTF. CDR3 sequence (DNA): TGTGCCAGCAGCCGCTACAGACCCTCTGGGGCCAACGTCCTGACTTTC.

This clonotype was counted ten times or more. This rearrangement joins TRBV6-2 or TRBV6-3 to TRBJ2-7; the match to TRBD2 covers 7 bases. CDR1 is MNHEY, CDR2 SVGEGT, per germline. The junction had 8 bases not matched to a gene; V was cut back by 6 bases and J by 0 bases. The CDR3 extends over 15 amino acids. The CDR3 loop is CASRLAGATSYEQYV. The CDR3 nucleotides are TGTGCCAGCAGGTTAGCGGGCGCCACCTCCTACGAGCAGTACGTC.

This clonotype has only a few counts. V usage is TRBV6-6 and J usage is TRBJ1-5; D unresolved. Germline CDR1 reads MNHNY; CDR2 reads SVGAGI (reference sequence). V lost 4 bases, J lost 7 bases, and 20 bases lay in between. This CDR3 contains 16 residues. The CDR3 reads CASSLSHRTGAQPQHF. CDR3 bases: TGTGCCAGCAGTTTAAGTCATCGTACGGGTGCGCAGCCCCAGCATTTT.

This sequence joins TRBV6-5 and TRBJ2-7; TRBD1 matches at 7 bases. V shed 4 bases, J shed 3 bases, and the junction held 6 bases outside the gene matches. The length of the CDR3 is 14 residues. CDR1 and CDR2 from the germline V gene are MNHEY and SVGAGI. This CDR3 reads CASSSGTEFYEQYF. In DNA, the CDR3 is TGTGCCAGCAGTTCAGGGACAGAGTTCTACGAGCAGTACTTC.

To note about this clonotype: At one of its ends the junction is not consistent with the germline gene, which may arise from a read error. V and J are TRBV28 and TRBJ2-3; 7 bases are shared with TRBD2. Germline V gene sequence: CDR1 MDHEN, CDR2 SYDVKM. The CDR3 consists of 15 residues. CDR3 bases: TGTGCCAGCAGTTTATGGCCTAGCGGCACAGATACGCAGTGTTTT. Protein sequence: CASSLWPSGTDTQCF. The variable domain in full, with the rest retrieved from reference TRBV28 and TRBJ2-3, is DVKVTQSSRYLVKRTGEKVFLECVQDMDHENMFWYRQDPGLGLRLIYFSYDVKMKEKGDIPEGYSVSREKKERFSLILESASTNQTSMYLCASSLWPSGTDTQCFGPGTRLTVL.

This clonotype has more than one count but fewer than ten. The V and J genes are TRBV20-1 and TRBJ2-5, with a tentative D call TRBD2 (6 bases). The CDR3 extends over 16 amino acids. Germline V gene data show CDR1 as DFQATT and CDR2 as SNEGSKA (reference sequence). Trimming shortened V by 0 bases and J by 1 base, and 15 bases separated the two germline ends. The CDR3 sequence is CSARDPQDYFQETQYF. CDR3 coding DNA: TGCAGTGCTAGAGATCCCCAGGACTACTTCCAAGAGACCCAGTACTTC.

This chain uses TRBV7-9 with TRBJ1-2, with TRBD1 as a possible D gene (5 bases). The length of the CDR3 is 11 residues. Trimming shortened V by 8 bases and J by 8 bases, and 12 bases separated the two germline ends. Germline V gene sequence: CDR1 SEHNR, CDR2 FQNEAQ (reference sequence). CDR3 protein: CASVGLYGYTF. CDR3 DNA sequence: TGTGCCAGCGTGGGGCTTTACGGCTACACCTTC.

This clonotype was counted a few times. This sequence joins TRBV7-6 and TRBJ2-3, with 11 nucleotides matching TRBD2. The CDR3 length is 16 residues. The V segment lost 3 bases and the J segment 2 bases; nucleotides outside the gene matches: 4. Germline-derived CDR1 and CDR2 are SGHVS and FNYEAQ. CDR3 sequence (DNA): TGTGCCAGCAGCTTGCTAGCGGGGGGAATCACAGATACGCAGTATTTT. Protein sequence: CASSLLAGGITDTQYF.

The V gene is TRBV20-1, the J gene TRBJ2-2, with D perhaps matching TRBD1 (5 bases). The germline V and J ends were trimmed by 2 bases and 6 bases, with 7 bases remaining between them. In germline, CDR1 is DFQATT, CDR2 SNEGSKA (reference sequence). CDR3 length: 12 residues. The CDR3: CSARSTAGELFF. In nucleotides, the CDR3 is TGCAGTGCTAGATCGACAGCCGGGGAGCTGTTTTTT.

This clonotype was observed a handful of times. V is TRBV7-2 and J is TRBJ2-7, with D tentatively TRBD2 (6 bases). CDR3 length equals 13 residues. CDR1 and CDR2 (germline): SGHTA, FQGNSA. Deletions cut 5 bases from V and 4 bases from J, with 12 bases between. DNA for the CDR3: TGTGCCAGCAGCCCAGCGGCGGGGTACGAGCAGTACTTC. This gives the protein CASSPAAGYEQYF.

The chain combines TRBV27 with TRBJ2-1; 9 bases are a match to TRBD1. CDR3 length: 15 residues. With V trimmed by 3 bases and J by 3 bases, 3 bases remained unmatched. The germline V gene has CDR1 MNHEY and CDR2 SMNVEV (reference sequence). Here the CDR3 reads CASSFRDRDYNEQFF. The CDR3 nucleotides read TGTGCCAGCAGTTTCCGGGACAGGGACTACAATGAGCAGTTCTTC.